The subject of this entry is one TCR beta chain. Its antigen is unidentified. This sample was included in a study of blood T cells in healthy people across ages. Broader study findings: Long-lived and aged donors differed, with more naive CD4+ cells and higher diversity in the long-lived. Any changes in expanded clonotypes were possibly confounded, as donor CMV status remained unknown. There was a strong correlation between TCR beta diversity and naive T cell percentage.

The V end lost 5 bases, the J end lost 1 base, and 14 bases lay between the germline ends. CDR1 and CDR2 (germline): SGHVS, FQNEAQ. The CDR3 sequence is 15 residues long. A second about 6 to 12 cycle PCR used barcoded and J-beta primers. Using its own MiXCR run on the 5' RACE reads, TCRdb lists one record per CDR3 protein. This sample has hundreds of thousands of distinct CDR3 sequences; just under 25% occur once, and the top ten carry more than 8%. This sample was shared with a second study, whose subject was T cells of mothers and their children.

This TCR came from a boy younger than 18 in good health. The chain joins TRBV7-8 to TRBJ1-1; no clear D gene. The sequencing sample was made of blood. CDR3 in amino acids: CASSLERAQNTEAFF. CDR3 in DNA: TGTGCCAGCAGCCTGGAAAGGGCCCAGAACACTGAAGCTTTCTTT.